This is a list of T cell receptor beta chains from one sample in a study of control samples from healthy donors and cancer patients. Assay: immunoSEQ multiplex PCR; the TCRdb copy retains only in-frame clones and omits some. Here the sample spans fewer than 70,000 clones, 84% being singletons. The sequenced material came from PBMCs. The receptor set was obtained from a woman aged 45-65 years with lung cancer. CDR3s include the opening cysteine and the closing phenylalanine or tryptophan. The D gene is left open where the match is weak. Only some rows state a clone size, as once, few, many or a class for expanded clones.

CDR3aa,CDR3nt,len,abundance,j_gene,v_gene,d_gene
CASMGRSPPYTF,TGTGCCAGCATGGGCAGGTCTCCCCCCTACACCTTC,12,-,TRBJ1-2,TRBV2,-
CAWSLDLAGGQETQYF,TGTGCCTGGAGTTTAGACCTAGCGGGGGGGCAAGAGACCCAGTACTTC,16,-,TRBJ2-5,TRBV30,TRBD2
CASSLEGQGLNYGYTF,TGTGCCAGCAGCTTAGAGGGACAGGGCCTTAACTATGGCTACACCTTC,16,-,TRBJ1-2,TRBV11-3,TRBD1
CASSEWGPPDTQYF,TGTGCCAGCAGTGAATGGGGGCCCCCAGATACGCAGTATTTT,14,-,TRBJ2-3,TRBV2,-
CASFSGGLGWGYTF,TGTGCCAGCTTCTCCGGCGGTTTGGGATGGGGCTACACCTTC,14,once,TRBJ1-2,TRBV6-5,-
CASSQGLEVEAFF,TGCGCCAGCAGCCAAGGGCTTGAGGTTGAAGCTTTCTTT,13,-,TRBJ1-1,TRBV4-3,-
CSATDLQGPDEQYF,TGCAGTGCTACTGACCTCCAGGGCCCCGACGAGCAGTACTTC,14,-,TRBJ2-7,TRBV20-1,-
CASSQRGNTNEKLFF,TGTGCCAGCAGCCAGAGGGGGAATACTAATGAAAAACTGTTTTTT,15,-,TRBJ1-4,TRBV14,-
CASSRGTERGAFF,TGTGCCAGCAGCCGCGGGACAGAAAGGGGAGCTTTCTTT,13,-,TRBJ1-1,TRBV14,TRBD1
CASSPNVGYEQYF,TGTGCCAGCAGCCCAAACGTGGGATACGAGCAGTACTTC,13,-,TRBJ2-7,TRBV12-3/TRBV12-4,-
CASRRGAYEQYF,TGCGCCAGCAGAAGGGGGGCCTACGAGCAGTACTTC,12,-,TRBJ2-7,TRBV5-1,-
CSAQSQGTAFF,TGCAGTGCCCAATCCCAGGGGACAGCTTTCTTT,11,-,TRBJ1-1,TRBV20-1,-
CASSLVTGRTNYGYTF,TGCGCCAGCAGCTTGGTGACAGGCCGGACTAACTATGGCTACACCTTC,16,-,TRBJ1-2,TRBV5-1,-
CASSLISGAEAFF,TGTGCCAGCAGTTTAATTTCGGGGGCTGAAGCTTTCTTT,13,-,TRBJ1-1,TRBV28,-
CASSLVQGLSYEQYF,TGTGCCAGCAGCTTAGTACAGGGGCTCTCCTACGAGCAGTACTTC,15,few,TRBJ2-7,TRBV7-2,TRBD1
CASSINGGYGYTF,TGTGCCAGTAGTATTAACGGCGGCTATGGCTACACCTTC,13,-,TRBJ1-2,TRBV19,-
CASSYSGGEETQYF,TGTGCCAGCAGTTACTCTGGGGGAGAGGAGACCCAGTACTTC,14,-,TRBJ2-5,TRBV6-5,-
CASSPRPGQGTGELFF,TGTGCCAGCAGCCCCCGACCGGGACAGGGCACCGGGGAGCTGTTTTTT,16,few,TRBJ2-2,TRBV27,TRBD1
CASSSTRRKGSTEAFF,TGTGCCAGCAGCTCTACTAGACGGAAGGGAAGCACTGAAGCTTTCTTT,16,-,TRBJ1-1,TRBV9,-
CASSLAGQDLYEQYF,TGTGCCAGCAGCTTAGCCGGCCAGGATCTGTACGAGCAGTACTTC,15,-,TRBJ2-7,TRBV7-2,-